This T cell receptor beta chain was sequenced in a study of human T cells and chemical hapten exposure. Study overall: Mainly, slight library volume differences in the pool made TCR yields vary. Study-level results: Significantly more large CDR3 similarity clusters were formed by expanded TCRs than by controls. Patch test score rose with PT1 expanded TCRs, significant at 8, 16, 32, not 4.

This clonotype has at least ten counts. Its antigen is currently unknown. The V gene end was trimmed by 4 bases and the J gene end by 2 bases; junction bases not matched to a gene: 3. The CDR3 runs 15 residues. Per germline, CDR1 LGHNA and CDR2 YNFKEQ. TCRdb passed the RACE reads through MiXCR, listing each CDR3 protein once. This sample has tens of thousands of distinct CDR3 sequences, with about 9.3% found just once. The time point denotes: patch test 1, 2 weeks after DPC sensitization. The treatment denotes: therapeutic diphenylcyclopropenone sensitization with weekly scalp DPC. The chain recombines TRBV4-2 with TRBJ2-5, with TRBD2 identical over 11 bases. This material consisted of whole blood, taken in connection with sensitization to the hapten diphenylcyclopropenone (DPC). The sequence was obtained from a woman aged 40 to 49 with alopecia areata. Some clones in this sample may be carry-over from other donors' samples. CDR3 DNA: TGTGCCAGCAGCCGTAGCGGGGGGGCTCAAGAGACCCAGTACTTC. Protein sequence: CASSRSGGAQETQYF.